The TCR beta chain described here comes from a study of OX40 agonist ivuxolimab in advanced cancers. Peripheral blood came from all dose cohorts at three timepoints. Measured with immunoSEQ multiplex PCR; TCRdb has only the in-frame clones, and not every one. The sample comprises around 69,000 clones, around 90% of which are singletons, and under 3% rests with the top ten. There are 13 residues in the CDR3. From germline, CDR1 is MNHEY and CDR2 SMNVEV (reference sequence). Between the trimmed V and J ends, which lost 6 bases and 4 bases, there was a span of 12 bases. This clone was seen a single time.

This chain joins TRBV27 and TRBJ1-2; unclear D gene. The clonotype originates from an adult with an advanced solid tumor such as melanoma, head and neck, liver or kidney cancer. Sequences were derived from CD4+ or CD8+ T cells sorted from blood, sampled in a trial of the OX40 agonist ivuxolimab. CDR3 DNA sequence: TGTGCCAGCAGCGACACAGAATCCTATGGCTACACCTTC. Its protein is CASSDTESYGYTF.